Presented here are 28 T cell receptor beta chains from one specimen sequenced in a study of blood T cells in healthy people across ages. It was with a sample-barcoded 5' primer and a J-beta primer mix that a second PCR of about 6 to 12 cycles was run. TCRdb called the 5' RACE reads again in MiXCR, with one record for every CDR3 protein. The sample shows fewer than 900,000 distinct CDR3 sequences, 36% of them seen only once. Sequencing input: blood. Receptors were obtained from a man younger than 30 in good health.

On this clonotype itself: Just one base apart from a much larger clone, this may be a read error. The rearrangement uses TRBV4-3 and TRBJ2-1, with TRBD2 as a possible D gene (5 bases). V lost 10 bases to trimming and J lost 8 bases, with 18 bases between them. The CDR3 runs 13 residues. Germline V gene sequence: CDR1 LGHNA, CDR2 YSLEER. The CDR3 sequence: CATRRGPGDEQFF. CDR3 DNA sequence: TGCGCCACGCGACGAGGGCCAGGCGATGAGCAGTTCTTC.

The genes are TRBV6-2 or TRBV6-3 and TRBJ2-1, with D possibly TRBD1 on 5 matching bases. CDR3 length equals 12 residues. Trimming took off 5 bases at V and 9 bases at J, with 11 bases between the two ends. The germline V gene has CDR1 MNHEY and CDR2 SVGEGT. The CDR3 nucleotides read TGTGCCAGCAGTCCTAAGGGGTTTGAGCAGTTCTTC. Translating gives CASSPKGFEQFF.

This clonotype was detected only a few times. This rearrangement joins TRBV9 to TRBJ2-7; TRBD2 matches at 8 bases. V lost 2 bases, J lost 0 bases, and 7 bases stayed unmatched. The CDR3 runs to 16 residues. The germline V gene encodes CDR1 SGDLS and CDR2 YYNGEE. CDR3 amino acids: CASSVGGDPSSYEQYF. The CDR3 region has the DNA TGTGCCAGCAGCGTCGGGGGGGATCCGAGCTCCTACGAGCAGTACTTC. Drawing the rest from reference TRBV9 and TRBJ2-7, the complete variable domain is DSGVTQTPKHLITATGQRVTLRCSPRSGDLSVYWYQQSLDQGLQFLIQYYNGEERAKGNILERFSAQQFPDLHSELNLSSLELGDSALYFCASSVGGDPSSYEQYFGPGTRLTVT.

This chain links TRBV12-3 or TRBV12-4 with TRBJ2-5; 7 bases are shared with TRBD2. CDR3 length equals 13 residues. V dropped 7 bases and J dropped 7; count of bases not matched to a gene: 9. The chain's CDR3 is CASMARRGWTQYF. Written as DNA, the CDR3 is TGTGCCAGCATGGCCCGGCGGGGGTGGACCCAGTACTTC.

The V call is TRBV7-9, the J call TRBJ1-2; maybe TRBD1 (5 bases). V dropped 1 base and J dropped 8 bases, with 14 bases sitting between them. The length of the CDR3 is 14 residues. Germline values: CDR1 SEHNR, CDR2 FQNEAQ (reference sequence). Here the CDR3 DNA reads TGTGCCAGCAGCTTAGACCATCAGGGCAGAGGCTACACCTTC. As protein: CASSLDHQGRGYTF.

V and J are TRBV20-1 and TRBJ2-3; 9 positions match TRBD1. V gave up 3 bases and J gave up 5 bases; unmatched junction bases: 9. The CDR3 runs 15 residues. Germline V CDR1 and CDR2: DFQATT, SNEGSKA (reference sequence). The CDR3: CSASHTGGAGDTQYF. Written as DNA, the CDR3 is TGCAGTGCTAGCCATACAGGGGGCGCGGGAGATACGCAGTATTTT.

V and J are TRBV3-1 and TRBJ2-6; D ambiguous. Germline CDR1 reads LGHDT; CDR2 reads YNNKEL (reference sequence). The CDR3 length is 17 residues. V was clipped by 0 bases and J by 1 base, with 10 bases between them. The CDR3 DNA is TGTGCCAGCAGCCAAGATCGGCCGAGATCTGGGGCCAACGTCCTGACTTTC. This codes for CASSQDRPRSGANVLTF.

V and J are TRBV5-1 and TRBJ1-1; possibly TRBD1 for D (5 bases). Trimming took 3 bases from V and 3 from J, leaving 12 bases between them. The germline CDR1 and CDR2 sequences are SGHRS and YFSETQ. The CDR3 is 14 residues long. DNA for the CDR3: TGCGCCAGCAGCTGGCAGGGTGAGGACACTGAAGCTTTCTTT. Translated, it gives CASSWQGEDTEAFF.

The gene calls are TRBV12-3 or TRBV12-4 and TRBJ2-1; D possibly corresponds to TRBD1 (6 bases). The DNA end is a closer match to TRBJ2-7, so the J assignment may be wrong. The CDR3 is 14 residues long. The CDR3 protein is CASSGGLYYNEQYF. The DNA for the CDR3 is TGTGCCAGCAGTGGGGGCCTTTACTACAATGAGCAGTACTTC.

At least ten counts were recorded for this clonotype. This chain links TRBV29-1 with TRBJ2-7, with D unclear. V lost 4 bases and J 2 bases, leaving 18 bases between the germline ends. The CDR3 is made up of 15 amino acids. CDR1 is SQVTM, CDR2 ANQGSEA, per germline. The chain's CDR3 is CSVVIGQHKPYEQYF. The DNA of the CDR3 is TGCAGCGTTGTAATCGGGCAACACAAACCCTACGAGCAGTACTTC.

This chain links TRBV20-1 with TRBJ2-7; 11 bases are a match to TRBD1. The CDR3 is made up of 18 amino acids. Germline trimming cut 2 bases from V and 0 bases from J; bases unmatched to any gene: 12. Germline V gene sequence: CDR1 DFQATT, CDR2 SNEGSKA (reference sequence). In DNA form, the CDR3 reads TGCAGTGCTAGACTGGGGACAGGGGGTGGGACGAGCTCCTACGAGCAGTACTTC. Amino acid sequence: CSARLGTGGGTSSYEQYF.

This clonotype was counted once. One end of the junction varies from germline; a read error may be responsible. The V and J genes are TRBV6-5 and TRBJ2-7; D tentatively reads TRBD1 or TRBD2 (6 bases each). Per the germline V gene, CDR1 is MNHEY and CDR2 is SVGAGI. The CDR3 contains 13 residues. CDR3 in DNA: TGTGTCAGCAGCCCGGGGGCTTACTACGAGCAGTACTTC. Protein sequence: CVSSPGAYYEQYF.

The chain links TRBV5-1 to TRBJ2-2; 11 positions agree with TRBD1. The CDR3 is 16 residues long. Looked up from germline, CDR1 is SGHRS and CDR2 is YFSETQ. The junction had 5 bases not matched to a gene; V was cut back by 4 bases and J by 3 bases. The CDR3 coding sequence is TGCGCCAGCAGCCCCAGGGGACAGGGGGACACCGGGGAGCTGTTTTTT. Residues: CASSPRGQGDTGELFF.

This clonotype was recorded a few times. The rearrangement uses TRBV5-1 and TRBJ1-3; D is unresolved. V lost 0 bases to trimming and J lost 6 bases, with 10 bases between them. Germline CDR1 reads SGHRS; CDR2 reads YFSETQ. The CDR3 spans 14 residues. The CDR3 sequence: CASSLEGDQNTIYF. The CDR3 DNA sequence: TGCGCCAGCAGCTTGGAAGGTGACCAAAACACCATATATTTT.

This clonotype was seen more than once but under ten times. V and J are TRBV6-5 and TRBJ2-3; 7 bases are a match to TRBD1. The CDR3 has 16 residues. The J segment lost 4 bases and the V segment lost 0 bases, leaving 7 bases of the junction unmatched. The germline gives CDR1 MNHEY, CDR2 SVGAGI. The DNA for the CDR3 is TGTGCCAGCAGTTACTCACGACAGGGCTTTCCAGATACGCAGTATTTT. This gives the protein CASSYSRQGFPDTQYF.

V and J are TRBV12-3 or TRBV12-4 and TRBJ2-2; the match to TRBD1 covers 12 bases. The length of the CDR3 is 18 residues. After removal of 5 bases from V and 3 bases from J, the junction contained 10 bases not matched to a gene. The CDR3, as DNA: TGTGCCAGCAGTCTTCCCCGGGACAGGGGGCCGCACACCGGGGAGCTGTTTTTT. Translation gives CASSLPRDRGPHTGELFF.

In its sample, this clonotype was seen many times. The rearrangement uses TRBV4-1 and TRBJ1-4; possibly TRBD1 for D (6 bases). Germline V lookup: CDR1 MGHRA, CDR2 YSYEKL. Deletions cut 4 bases from V and 6 bases from J, with 12 bases between. The CDR3 loop spans 14 amino acids. Written as DNA, the CDR3 is TGCGCCAGCAGCCCAGGGGAGGGTGATGAAAAACTGTTTTTT. This translates into CASSPGEGDEKLFF.

This clonotype occurred many times. This chain links TRBV4-3 with TRBJ2-5; no reliable D call. Germline-derived CDR1 and CDR2 are LGHNA and YSLEER. The V gene lost 4 bases and the J gene lost 5 bases, with 17 bases spanning the gap. The CDR3 covers 15 residues. The CDR3 DNA follows: TGCGCCAGCAGCCTAACGGGTTGGCACGGGGAGACCCAGTACTTC. Translated: CASSLTGWHGETQYF.

This chain joins TRBV20-1 and TRBJ2-5; 13 nucleotides match TRBD2. The CDR3 extends over 16 amino acids. Germline values: CDR1 DFQATT, CDR2 SNEGSKA (reference sequence). Trimming took 8 bases from V and 0 from J; bases not matched to a gene: 9. The CDR3 protein is CSSRGLAGPYQETQYF. In DNA form, the CDR3 reads TGCAGTTCCCGGGGACTAGCGGGGCCGTACCAAGAGACCCAGTACTTC.

This clonotype was counted many times. The chain joins TRBV4-1 to TRBJ1-2, with D possibly TRBD1 on 6 matching bases. The CDR3 is made up of 16 amino acids. V lost 2 bases and J 1 base, leaving 14 bases between the germline ends. Germline lookup yields CDR1 MGHRA and CDR2 YSYEKL. CDR3 sequence (DNA): TGCGCCAGCAGCCAAAGTAGGAACAGGGATAACTATGGCTACACCTTC. This sequence encodes CASSQSRNRDNYGYTF.

The chain joins TRBV7-8 to TRBJ2-5, with D hard to call. The CDR3 covers 14 residues. Germline CDR1 is SGHVS and CDR2 is FQNEAQ. V was clipped by 1 base and J by 7 bases, with 13 bases between them. The chain's CDR3 is CASSLVVDQWTQYF. The CDR3 DNA is TGTGCCAGCAGCTTAGTGGTTGACCAATGGACCCAGTACTTC.

The chain links TRBV5-4 to TRBJ1-2; a weak D match, TRBD1 (5 bases). Germline CDR1 is SGHNT and CDR2 is YYREEE (reference sequence). The CDR3 is made up of 13 amino acids. With 4 bases removed from V and 5 bases from J, the gap between germline ends came to 12 bases. As DNA, the CDR3 is TGTGCCAGCAGCGGACCGGGACCATATGGCTACACCTTC. Protein sequence: CASSGPGPYGYTF. Full variable domain (outside the CDR3, taken from reference TRBV5-4 and TRBJ1-2): ETGVTQSPTHLIKTRGQQVTLRCSSQSGHNTVSWYQQALGQGPQFIFQYYREEENGRGNFPPRFSGLQFPNYSSELNVNALELDDSALYLCASSGPGPYGYTFGSGTRLTVV.

This clonotype was detected only a few times. The V call is TRBV5-6, the J call TRBJ1-4; D is unclear. The CDR3 contains 14 residues. V was shortened by 2 bases and J by 8 bases, with 13 bases between the two germline ends. Germline V gives CDR1 SGHDT, CDR2 YYEEEE. The CDR3 coding sequence is TGTGCCAGCAGCTTAGGATACGGCGGGGAAAAACTGTTTTTT. As protein: CASSLGYGGEKLFF.

The chain employs TRBV9 and TRBJ2-7; 12 positions match TRBD1. The CDR3 sequence is 15 residues long. The ends lost 5 bases at V and 7 bases at J; junction bases unmatched: 10. Per the germline V gene, CDR1 is SGDLS and CDR2 is YYNGEE. CDR3 coding DNA: TGTGCCAGCAGTCGGGACAGGGGGCACTACAATGAGCAGTACTTC. As protein: CASSRDRGHYNEQYF.

This clonotype has at least ten counts. The chain joins TRBV12-3 or TRBV12-4 to TRBJ1-2; 9 bases are shared with TRBD1. The V segment lost 6 bases and the J segment 3 bases; nucleotides outside the gene matches: 8. The CDR3 sequence is 15 residues long. The CDR3 region has the DNA TGTGCCAGCAGGACAAGGACAGGGGAAGACTATGGCTACACCTTC. The encoded protein is CASRTRTGEDYGYTF.

This clonotype occurred many times. The chain carries TRBV21-1 and TRBJ2-3; TRBD1, the D gene given by the table, was not confirmed from the DNA. TRBV21-1 is a pseudogene locus. This CDR3 is 16 amino acids long. The CDR3: CASSKECQGRADTQYF. The CDR3 DNA is TGTGCCAGCAGCAAAGAGTGCCAGGGAAGAGCAGATACGCAGTATTTT.

The chain uses TRBV12-3 or TRBV12-4 and TRBJ2-7; no clear D gene. The CDR3 is 17 residues long. V lost 2 bases and J 7 bases, leaving 24 bases between the germline ends. The DNA of the CDR3 is TGTGCCAGCAGTTTAACAGCCGCCCAGAGCTCCTACAATGAGCAGTACTTC. Protein sequence: CASSLTAAQSSYNEQYF.

This clonotype was counted a few times. This chain connects TRBV9 to TRBJ2-1, with 13 bases aligning to TRBD2. V trimming: 4 bases; J trimming: 8 bases; junction bases outside the gene matches: 9. The CDR3 sequence is 16 residues long. Germline loops: CDR1 SGDLS, CDR2 YYNGEE. The CDR3 spells CASSRGGLAGSYEQFF. The CDR3 region has the DNA TGTGCCAGCAGCCGGGGGGGACTAGCGGGGTCCTATGAGCAGTTCTTC. Full variable domain (remainder filled in from reference TRBV9 and TRBJ2-1): DSGVTQTPKHLITATGQRVTLRCSPRSGDLSVYWYQQSLDQGLQFLIQYYNGEERAKGNILERFSAQQFPDLHSELNLSSLELGDSALYFCASSRGGLAGSYEQFFGPGTRLTVL.